The clone carrying this TCR beta chain was recorded many times. What it recognizes is unknown. This specimen comes from a study of T cells in Graves' hyperthyroidism and ophthalmopathy. Regarding the study as a whole: Ophthalmopathy stood apart from stable hyperthyroidism in a 13 V-J model.

Template material for amplifying TCR beta CDR3 regions consisted of RNA transcripts. During a first-round RT-PCR of the TCR CDR3, the HTBI primer set was used. Using its own MiXCR run on the multiplex PCR reads, TCRdb lists one record per CDR3 protein. The sample contains around 350,000 distinct CDR3 sequences, approximately 14% of which appear only once. Exclusions: uncontrolled infection, other autoimmune disease, pregnancy, lactation. It was 8 to 10 ml of fresh peripheral blood that supplied the PBMCs. The V gene lost 0 bases and the J gene lost 11 bases, with 19 bases spanning the gap. The CDR3 covers 14 residues. Germline lookup yields CDR1 DFQATT and CDR2 SNEGSKA (reference sequence).

Sequencing used blood. The chain uses TRBV20-1 and TRBJ2-5; TRBD2 is a possible D gene (5 bases). This TCR was sampled from a woman in her 30s with Graves' ophthalmopathy. This chain's CDR3 is CSARDSIEGPIQYF. CDR3 DNA sequence: TGCAGTGCTAGAGATTCCATTGAGGGCCCTATACAGTACTTC.